The 8 T cell receptor beta chains listed next were all sequenced from one sample in a study of cytomegalovirus exposure and HLA in healthy donors. The PCR contained 60 Vbeta and 13 Jbeta primers. Produced via immunoSEQ multiplex PCR; TCRdb's table is partial and in-frame only. The sample has over 85,000 clones; roughly 85% are singletons. What was sequenced was PBMCs. The receptors originated from a middle-aged man in good health and CMV-seronegative.

The V call is TRBV7-3, the J call TRBJ2-1; D might be TRBD2 (5 bases). Trimming shortened V by 6 bases and J by 6 bases, and 18 bases separated the two germline ends. CDR1 and CDR2 from the germline V gene are SGHTA and FQGTGA. This CDR3 has 15 amino acids. In DNA, the CDR3 is TGTGCCAGCAGTGTTAACGGGGTCGTGCCCAATGAGCAGTTCTTC. Translating it yields CASSVNGVVPNEQFF. Full variable domain (rest looked up from reference TRBV7-3 and TRBJ2-1): GAGVSQTPSNKVTEKGKYVELRCDPISGHTALYWYRQSLGQGPEFLIYFQGTGAADDSGLPNDRFFAVRPEGSVSTLKIQRTERGDSAVYLCASSVNGVVPNEQFFGPGTRLTVL.

The V and J genes are TRBV9 and TRBJ1-6; a weak D match, TRBD1 (5 bases). With 0 bases removed from V and 7 bases from J, the gap between germline ends came to 11 bases. Looked up from germline, CDR1 is SGDLS and CDR2 is YYNGEE. The CDR3 runs to 15 residues. The CDR3 sequence is CASSVEGQENSPLHF. CDR3 bases: TGTGCCAGCAGCGTAGAGGGGCAGGAAAATTCACCCCTCCACTTT. Complete variable domain (other parts from reference TRBV9 and TRBJ1-6): DSGVTQTPKHLITATGQRVTLRCSPRSGDLSVYWYQQSLDQGLQFLIQYYNGEERAKGNILERFSAQQFPDLHSELNLSSLELGDSALYFCASSVEGQENSPLHFGNGTRLTVT.

V gene TRBV5-1 combines with J gene TRBJ1-4; D uncertain. The CDR3 is 16 amino acids. The V end lost 4 bases, the J end lost 4 bases, and 17 bases lay between the germline ends. Germline V CDR1 and CDR2: SGHRS, YFSETQ. The CDR3 DNA follows: TGCGCCAGCAGCCACGATGGATGGGGAGGTAATGAAAAACTGTTTTTT. Its protein product is CASSHDGWGGNEKLFF.

The rearrangement joins TRBV9 to TRBJ2-3; the match to TRBD2 covers 8 bases. Germline V gene lookup returns CDR1 SGDLS and CDR2 YYNGEE. CDR3 length: 18 amino acids. The V and J ends lost 2 bases and 0 bases, in that order; junction bases with no gene match: 11. The CDR3 nucleotides read TGTGCCAGCAGCGTGCGCCCGGCTAGCGGGTTAAGCACAGATACGCAGTATTTT. Protein: CASSVRPASGLSTDTQYF.

J is TRBJ1-1 and V is TRBV14, with D unclear. V was pared by 0 bases and J by 5 bases, with 7 bases between. The CDR3 is made up of 13 amino acids. Germline V gene data show CDR1 as SGHDN and CDR2 as FVKESK. The CDR3 sequence is CASSQDGGTEAFF. DNA of the CDR3: TGTGCCAGCAGCCAAGATGGCGGAACTGAAGCTTTCTTT.

This clone was seen a single time. The rearrangement links TRBV4-3 to TRBJ2-2; D not resolved. This CDR3 has 14 residues. Trimming pared 4 bases from V and 3 bases from J, leaving 9 bases between. Germline assignment: CDR1 LGHNA and CDR2 YSLEER. The DNA for the CDR3 is TGCGCCAGCAGCCCCGACACAGACACCGGGGAGCTGTTTTTT. Its protein is CASSPDTDTGELFF.

The rearrangement uses TRBV5-1 and TRBJ1-1, with D unresolved. V lost 0 bases and J lost 1, with 10 bases in between. The length of the CDR3 is 15 residues. The germline gives CDR1 SGHRS, CDR2 YFSETQ. The CDR3: CASSLDGRKNTEAFF. Written as DNA, the CDR3 is TGCGCCAGCAGCTTGGATGGCAGGAAGAACACTGAAGCTTTCTTT.

The gene calls are TRBV4-3 and TRBJ1-5; D is possibly TRBD1 (5 bases). The CDR3 runs to 17 residues. V lost 1 base and J lost 5, with 18 bases in between. Looked up from germline, CDR1 is LGHNA and CDR2 is YSLEER. The CDR3 loop is CASSQGPLNQGDQPQHF. The CDR3 DNA follows: TGCGCCAGCAGCCAAGGTCCTCTAAATCAAGGGGATCAGCCCCAGCATTTT.